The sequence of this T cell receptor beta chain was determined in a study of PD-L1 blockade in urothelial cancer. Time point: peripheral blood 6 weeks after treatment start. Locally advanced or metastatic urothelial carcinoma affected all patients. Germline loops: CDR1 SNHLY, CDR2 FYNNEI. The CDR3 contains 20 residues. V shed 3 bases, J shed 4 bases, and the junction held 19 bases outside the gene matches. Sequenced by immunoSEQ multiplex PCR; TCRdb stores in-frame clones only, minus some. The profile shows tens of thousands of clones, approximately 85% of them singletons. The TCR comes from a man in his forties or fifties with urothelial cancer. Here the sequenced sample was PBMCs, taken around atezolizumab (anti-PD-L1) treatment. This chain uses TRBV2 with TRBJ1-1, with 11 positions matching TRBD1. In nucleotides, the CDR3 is TGTGCCAGCAGTGAGGCGGGTTGGAAGATAAGGGGACAGGGGGGCACTGAAGCTTTCTTT. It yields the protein CASSEAGWKIRGQGGTEAFF.